Below, 11 T cell receptor beta chains from the same sample are listed, as sequenced in a study of cytomegalovirus exposure and HLA in healthy donors. 13 Jbeta primers and 60 Vbeta primers were used for the PCR. Measured with immunoSEQ multiplex PCR; TCRdb has only the in-frame clones, and not every one. The data hold roughly 160,000 clones, with 75% to 90% observed a single time. Sequences were obtained from PBMCs. These receptors originate from a male donor in good health and CMV-seronegative.

The rearrangement links TRBV7-9 to TRBJ1-5; D not resolved. Germline CDR1 is SEHNR and CDR2 is FQNEAQ (reference sequence). The germline V and J ends were trimmed by 0 bases and 2 bases, with 8 bases remaining between them. This CDR3 is 15 amino acids long. The CDR3 loop is CASSLASSGNQPQHF. The CDR3 bases are TGTGCCAGCAGCTTAGCAAGTAGCGGCAATCAGCCCCAGCATTTT.

The chain uses TRBV21-1 and TRBJ1-3; the table names TRBD1, a call not compared with the DNA. TRBV21-1 corresponds to a pseudogene. There are 17 residues in the CDR3. DNA of the CDR3: TGTGCCAGCAGCAAATGGGTCAGGGGCGGACCTGGAAACACCATATATTTT. It is translated as CASSKWVRGGPGNTIYF.

The rearrangement joins TRBV7-6 to TRBJ2-7; tentatively, D is TRBD1 (6 bases). With 5 bases removed from V and 4 bases from J, the gap between germline ends came to 9 bases. Germline CDR1 is SGHVS and CDR2 is FNYEAQ. The CDR3 has 12 amino acids. In DNA form, the CDR3 reads TGTGCCAGCAGCCTCCAGGGGTACGAGCAGTACTTC. As protein: CASSLQGYEQYF.

This rearrangement joins TRBV5-1 to TRBJ1-2; 11 bases map to TRBD1. Trimming took 4 bases from V and 6 from J; bases not matched to a gene: 8. CDR3 length equals 15 residues. Germline CDR1 and CDR2: SGHRS and YFSETQ. CDR3 DNA sequence: TGCGCCAGCAGCCTGTGGGGGACAGGGGGTAATGGCTACACCTTC. Translated: CASSLWGTGGNGYTF.

J is TRBJ2-1 and V is TRBV29-1; the match to TRBD1 covers 9 bases. Germline loops: CDR1 SQVTM, CDR2 ANQGSEA. This CDR3 has 12 amino acids. The V gene end was trimmed by 7 bases and the J gene end by 6 bases; junction bases not matched to a gene: 4. The CDR3 region has the DNA TGCAGCGCCGGACAGGGGACCAATGAGCAGTTCTTC. Translation: CSAGQGTNEQFF.

The chain links TRBV18 to TRBJ1-1; 8 bases match TRBD1. CDR3 length: 15 residues. Germline-derived CDR1 and CDR2 are KGHSH and LQKENI. V trimming: 7 bases; J trimming: 3 bases; junction bases outside the gene matches: 10. CDR3 in amino acids: CASFLTRGQDTEAFF. CDR3 DNA: TGTGCCAGCTTCCTCACCAGGGGACAGGACACTGAAGCTTTCTTT.

The rearrangement links TRBV18 to TRBJ1-2, with no clear D. CDR1 and CDR2 (germline): KGHSH, LQKENI. Deletions cut 3 bases from V and 3 bases from J, with 14 bases between. The CDR3 loop spans 15 amino acids. This CDR3 is CASSPREGWDYGYTF. The CDR3, as DNA: TGTGCCAGCTCACCCCGGGAGGGTTGGGACTATGGCTACACCTTC. Drawing the rest from reference TRBV18 and TRBJ1-2, the complete variable domain is NAGVMQNPRHLVRRRGQEARLRCSPMKGHSHVYWYRQLPEEGLKFMVYLQKENIIDESGMPKERFSAEFPKEGPSILRIQQVVRGDSAAYFCASSPREGWDYGYTFGSGTRLTVV.

V is TRBV9 and J is TRBJ2-5, with TRBD1 matching 8 bases. After removal of 6 bases from V and 5 bases from J, the junction contained 12 bases not matched to a gene. The germline gives CDR1 SGDLS, CDR2 YYNGEE. This CDR3 spans 15 amino acids. CDR3 residues: CASTARTGSLETQYF. DNA of the CDR3: TGTGCCAGCACCGCGCGGACAGGGTCCCTGGAGACCCAGTACTTC.

The V call is TRBV4-1, the J call TRBJ1-1, with a weak D call TRBD1 (5 bases). CDR1 and CDR2 from the germline V gene are MGHRA and YSYEKL. The CDR3 length is 14 residues. Trimming removed 2 bases at V and 1 base at J, with 8 bases between. CDR3 coding DNA: TGCGCCAGCAGCCAATTACAGGCGAACACTGAAGCTTTCTTT. Protein sequence: CASSQLQANTEAFF.

The chain combines TRBV5-1 with TRBJ2-1; D perhaps matches TRBD2 (5 bases). The CDR3 runs to 14 residues. CDR1 SGHRS and CDR2 YFSETQ come from the germline V gene. Trimming shortened V by 0 bases and J by 2 bases, and 6 bases separated the two germline ends. Here the CDR3 DNA reads TGCGCCAGCAGCTTGGGACTAACCTACAATGAGCAGTTCTTC. It encodes CASSLGLTYNEQFF. The full variable domain, with the rest looked up from reference TRBV5-1 and TRBJ2-1, is KAGVTQTPRYLIKTRGQQVTLSCSPISGHRSVSWYQQTPGQGLQFLFEYFSETQRNKGNFPGRFSGRQFSNSRSEMNVSTLELGDSALYLCASSLGLTYNEQFFGPGTRLTVL.

This clone was found once. The chain has TRBV9 and TRBJ2-7; perhaps TRBD2 as D (6 bases). This CDR3 spans 14 amino acids. Looked up from germline, CDR1 is SGDLS and CDR2 is YYNGEE. V lost 4 bases and J 5 bases, leaving 16 bases between the germline ends. The DNA of the CDR3 is TGTGCCAGCAGCCAAATGACTAGTCCCCACGAGCAGTACTTC. It yields the protein CASSQMTSPHEQYF.